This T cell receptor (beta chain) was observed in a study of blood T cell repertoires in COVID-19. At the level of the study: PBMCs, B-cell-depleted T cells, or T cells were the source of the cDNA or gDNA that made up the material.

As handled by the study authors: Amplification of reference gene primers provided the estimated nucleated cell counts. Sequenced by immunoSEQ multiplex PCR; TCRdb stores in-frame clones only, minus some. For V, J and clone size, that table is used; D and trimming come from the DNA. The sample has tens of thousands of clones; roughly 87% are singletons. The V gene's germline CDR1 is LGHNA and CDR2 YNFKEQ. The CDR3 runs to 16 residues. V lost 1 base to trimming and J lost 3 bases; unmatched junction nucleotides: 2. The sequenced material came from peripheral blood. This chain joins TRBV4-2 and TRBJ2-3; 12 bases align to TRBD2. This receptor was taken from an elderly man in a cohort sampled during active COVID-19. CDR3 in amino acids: CASSQGTSGDTDTQYF. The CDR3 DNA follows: TGTGCCAGCAGCCAAGGGACTAGCGGGGATACAGATACGCAGTATTTT.